This T cell receptor (beta chain) was captured in a study of shared clonotypes between healthy human individuals. The repertoire was sequenced with immunoSEQ multiplex PCR; TCRdb's copy has only in-frame clones and lacks some. The sample includes some 2,500,000 clones, approximately 93% of them seen just once. Trimming shortened V by 1 base and J by 5 bases, and 10 bases separated the two germline ends. The CDR3 runs to 13 residues. The V gene's germline CDR1 is SGHNT and CDR2 YYREEE (reference sequence). Specimen: naive CD4+ T cells from PBMCs. Noted subset: CD45RA+ positively selected. The chain couples TRBV5-4 to TRBJ2-7; no clear D gene. This TCR was sampled from a young man in good health. Some clones in this sample may be carry-over from other donors' samples. CDR3 nucleotides: TGTGCCAGCAGCTTGACGGTTCGGGACGAGCAGTACTTC. Translation: CASSLTVRDEQYF. Filled out from reference TRBV5-4 and TRBJ2-7, the complete variable domain reads ETGVTQSPTHLIKTRGQQVTLRCSSQSGHNTVSWYQQALGQGPQFIFQYYREEENGRGNFPPRFSGLQFPNYSSELNVNALELDDSALYLCASSLTVRDEQYFGPGTRLTVT.